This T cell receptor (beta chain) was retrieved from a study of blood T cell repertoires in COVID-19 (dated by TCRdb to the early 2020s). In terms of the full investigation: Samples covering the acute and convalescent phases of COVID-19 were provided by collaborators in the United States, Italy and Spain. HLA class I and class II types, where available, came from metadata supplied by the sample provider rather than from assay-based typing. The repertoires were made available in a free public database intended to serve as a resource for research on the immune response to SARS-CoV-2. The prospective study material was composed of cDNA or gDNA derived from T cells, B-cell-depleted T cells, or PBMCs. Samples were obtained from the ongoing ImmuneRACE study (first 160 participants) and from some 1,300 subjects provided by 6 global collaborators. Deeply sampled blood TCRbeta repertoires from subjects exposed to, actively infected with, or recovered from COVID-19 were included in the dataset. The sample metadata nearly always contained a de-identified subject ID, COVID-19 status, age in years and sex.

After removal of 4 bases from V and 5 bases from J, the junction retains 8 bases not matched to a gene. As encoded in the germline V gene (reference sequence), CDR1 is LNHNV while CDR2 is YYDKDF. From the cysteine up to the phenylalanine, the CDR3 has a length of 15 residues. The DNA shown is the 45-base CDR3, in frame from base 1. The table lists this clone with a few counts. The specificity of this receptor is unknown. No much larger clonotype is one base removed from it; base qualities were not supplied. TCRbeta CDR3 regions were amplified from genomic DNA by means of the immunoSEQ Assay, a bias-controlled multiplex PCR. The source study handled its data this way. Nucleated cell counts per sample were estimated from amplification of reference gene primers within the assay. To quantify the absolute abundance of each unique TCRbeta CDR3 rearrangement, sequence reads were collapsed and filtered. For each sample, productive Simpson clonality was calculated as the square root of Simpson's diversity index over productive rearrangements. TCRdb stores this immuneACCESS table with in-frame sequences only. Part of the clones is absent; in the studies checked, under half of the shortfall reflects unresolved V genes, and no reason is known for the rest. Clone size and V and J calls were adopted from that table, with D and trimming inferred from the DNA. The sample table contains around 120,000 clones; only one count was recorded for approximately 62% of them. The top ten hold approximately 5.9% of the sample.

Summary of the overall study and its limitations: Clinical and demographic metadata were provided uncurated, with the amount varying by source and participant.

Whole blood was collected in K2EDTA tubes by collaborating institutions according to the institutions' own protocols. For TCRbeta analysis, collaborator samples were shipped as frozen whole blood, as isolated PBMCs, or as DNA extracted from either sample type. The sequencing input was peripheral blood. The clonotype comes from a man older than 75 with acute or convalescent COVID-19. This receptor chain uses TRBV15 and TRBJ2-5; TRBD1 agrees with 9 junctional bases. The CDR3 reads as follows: CATSNAGTGWETQYF. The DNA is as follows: TGTGCCACCAGCAACGCCGGGACAGGGTGGGAGACCCAGTACTTC.